What follows is one TCR beta chain and its context. Time point here: newly diagnosed, previously untreated cHL patient sample. The study purified CD4+ T cells from thawed PBMCs using magnetic negative selection. The CDR3 is 11 amino acids. V lost 4 bases to trimming and J lost 7 bases, with 8 bases between them. Germline lookup yields CDR1 SGHAT and CDR2 FQDESV (reference sequence). This sample stems from a study of PD-1 blockade in classical Hodgkin lymphoma. TCRdb's table, derived via immunoSEQ multiplex PCR, lists solely in-frame clones and lacks some. In the table there are around 3,000 clones, roughly 84% of which are singletons.

The TCR was taken from a human donor with classical Hodgkin lymphoma. This chain joins TRBV11-1 and TRBJ2-7, with no clear D. The sample consisted of CD4+ T cells from blood. The CDR3 DNA reads as TGTGCCAGCAGCTCTTTACGGGAGCAGTACTTC. This gives the protein CASSSLREQYF.